This TCR beta chain was profiled in a study of OX40 agonist ivuxolimab in advanced cancers. Looking at the study overall: Patients undergoing dose escalation presented with hepatocellular carcinoma, melanoma, renal cell or head and neck cancer.

The protocol was immunoSEQ multiplex PCR, while the TCRdb copy is restricted to in-frame clones and leaves out a portion. This sample has 95,000 to 150,000 clones, with 90% to 95% found just once. Exclusion applied to patients with autoimmune disease history or systemic immunosuppression. The sequencing here drew on CD4+ or CD8+ T cells sorted from blood, taken in a trial of the OX40 agonist ivuxolimab. This TCR derives from an adult with an advanced solid tumor such as melanoma, head and neck, liver or kidney cancer.

This chain's CDR3 is CASSPLGQGFSPLHF. The CDR3 coding sequence is TGTGCCAGCAGCCCCTTGGGACAGGGGTTTTCACCCCTCCACTTT. This chain connects TRBV14 to TRBJ1-6; 10 positions agree with TRBD1. The V and J ends lost 4 bases and 9 bases, in that order; junction bases with no gene match: 6. CDR3 length: 15 residues. The germline gives CDR1 SGHDN, CDR2 FVKESK.